These T cell receptor beta chains were read from a single sample in a study of blood T cell repertoires in COVID-19. Assay used: immunoSEQ multiplex PCR; TCRdb lists only in-frame clones, some missing. The sample has approximately 200,000 clones; roughly 82% are singletons. Material for sequencing was PBMCs or T cells enriched from blood (not recorded which). All receptors come from a man aged 40-49 years who had recovered from COVID-19. CDR3s include the opening cysteine and the closing phenylalanine or tryptophan. The D gene is left open where the match is weak. Clone size is given for some rows only: seen once, a few or many times, or a class if the clone is expanded.

cdr3_aa	cdr3_nt	clone_size	v_call	j_call	d_call
CASSDPAGQTNSPLHF	TGTGCCAGCAGCGACCCGGCGGGACAGACTAATTCACCCCTCCACTTT	NA	TRBV2	TRBJ1-6	TRBD1
CASSYSRRGNSPLHF	TGTGCCAGCAGTTATAGTCGCAGGGGGAATTCACCCCTCCACTTT	NA	TRBV6-5	TRBJ1-6	TRBD1
CASSVPVSGTRSHNEQFF	TGTGCCAGCAGCGTACCTGTTTCTGGGACTAGGTCCCACAATGAGCAGTTCTTC	NA	TRBV9	TRBJ2-1	TRBD2
CASSPRGSGTPVWNEQFF	TGTGCCAGCTCCCCCCGAGGTAGCGGGACCCCGGTATGGAATGAGCAGTTCTTC	NA	TRBV18	TRBJ2-1	TRBD2
CASSNTKVRGTGSYNEQFF	TGTGCCAGCAGCAACACAAAGGTCAGAGGGACAGGGTCCTACAATGAGCAGTTCTTC	few	TRBV6-2/TRBV6-3	TRBJ2-1	TRBD1
CASSDIYSNQPQHF	TGCGCCAGCAGTGATATATATAGCAATCAGCCCCAGCATTTT	NA	TRBV10-2	TRBJ1-5	NA
CASSDARDRVAYEQYF	TGCGCCAGCAGTGACGCCCGGGACAGGGTTGCGTACGAGCAGTACTTC	NA	TRBV10-2	TRBJ2-7	TRBD1
CSAHLFTLTSGANVLTF	TGCAGCGCTCACTTGTTCACTCTTACCTCTGGGGCCAACGTCCTGACTTTC	NA	TRBV29-1	TRBJ2-6	NA
CASRTGGQKETQYF	TGCGCCAGCAGGACGGGGGGTCAGAAAGAGACCCAGTACTTC	NA	TRBV5-1	TRBJ2-5	TRBD2
CASRKGPDRVNQPQHF	TGTGCCAGTAGGAAGGGGCCCGACCGAGTCAATCAGCCCCAGCATTTT	NA	TRBV19	TRBJ1-5	NA
CASSLGGSGRSGELFF	TGTGCCAGCAGCCTCGGAGGTAGCGGGAGATCCGGGGAGCTGTTTTTT	NA	TRBV5-8	TRBJ2-2	TRBD2
CASSQGLAGAVSGELFF	TGCGCCAGCAGCCAAGGTCTAGCGGGAGCGGTGTCCGGGGAGCTGTTTTTT	once	TRBV4-3	TRBJ2-2	TRBD2
CASSSGDYSPTDTQYF	TGTGCCAGCAGCTCGGGGGACTACTCCCCCACAGATACGCAGTATTTT	NA	TRBV7-2	TRBJ2-3	TRBD2
CASSLQGGGNTIYF	TGTGCCAGCAGCTTGCAGGGTGGTGGAAACACCATATATTTT	once	TRBV7-9	TRBJ1-3	NA
CASSLVAGISYNEQFF	TGTGCCAGCAGCTTAGTTGCAGGTATCAGCTACAATGAGCAGTTCTTC	NA	TRBV7-2	TRBJ2-1	NA
CACYRDRVNTGELFF	TGTGCCTGTTACCGGGACAGGGTGAACACCGGGGAGCTGTTTTTT	few	TRBV30	TRBJ2-2	TRBD1
CASSLGRGPLHF	TGCGCCAGCAGCTTGGGAAGGGGACCCCTCCACTTT	few	TRBV5-1	TRBJ1-6	NA
CSVDGREGRETQYF	TGCAGCGTTGACGGCAGGGAGGGCCGAGAGACCCAGTACTTC	NA	TRBV29-1	TRBJ2-5	TRBD2
CASSYSKGAAVGNIQYF	TGTGCCAGCAGTTACTCGAAAGGTGCGGCGGTTGGGAACATTCAGTACTTC	NA	TRBV6-2/TRBV6-3	TRBJ2-4	NA
CASLRTGENSPLHF	TGTGCCAGCCTTAGGACAGGGGAGAATTCACCCCTCCACTTT	NA	TRBV6-5	TRBJ1-6	TRBD1
CASSPQTEAFF	TGTGCCAGCAGCCCGCAGACTGAAGCTTTCTTT	NA	TRBV11-2	TRBJ1-1	NA
CASSSQGDGELFF	TGTGCCAGCAGCTCCCAGGGGGACGGGGAGCTGTTTTTT	NA	TRBV7-3	TRBJ2-2	TRBD1
CASSFRDRETDTQYF	TGTGCCAGCAGCTTCAGAGACAGGGAAACAGATACGCAGTATTTT	NA	TRBV11-2	TRBJ2-3	TRBD1
CASSLQGNSLETQYF	TGTGCCAGCAGTTTACAGGGTAATTCGTTGGAGACCCAGTACTTC	NA	TRBV6-5	TRBJ2-5	NA
CASSLQGGDYGYTF	TGTGCCAGCAGCTTACAGGGAGGGGACTATGGCTACACCTTC	NA	TRBV13	TRBJ1-2	NA
CASSSQGNSNQPQHF	TGTGCCAGCAGCTCACAGGGAAATAGCAATCAGCCCCAGCATTTT	NA	TRBV7-2	TRBJ1-5	NA
CSVVNRMHEQYF	TGCAGCGTTGTGAACAGGATGCACGAGCAGTACTTC	NA	TRBV29-1	TRBJ2-7	NA
CASQLAGSYNEQFF	TGCGCCAGTCAACTAGCGGGTTCCTACAATGAGCAGTTCTTC	NA	TRBV5-1	TRBJ2-1	TRBD2
CASSPRLEANYGYTF	TGTGCCAGCAGCCCAAGGCTTGAGGCTAACTATGGCTACACCTTC	NA	TRBV7-8	TRBJ1-2	NA
CASSPRGRREKLFF	TGTGCCAGCAGTCCCAGGGGGCGTCGGGAAAAACTGTTTTTT	NA	TRBV27	TRBJ1-4	TRBD1
CASSAGGRITEAFF	TGTGCCAGCTCTGCGGGGGGGCGCATCACTGAAGCTTTCTTT	NA	TRBV18	TRBJ1-1	NA
CASSQDGQGLNEKLFF	TGCGCCAGCAGCCAAGACGGGCAGGGCTTAAATGAAAAACTGTTTTTT	NA	TRBV4-3	TRBJ1-4	NA
CATSRGLQNTGELFF	TGTGCCACCAGTAGGGGACTCCAGAACACCGGGGAGCTGTTTTTT	NA	TRBV24-1	TRBJ2-2	NA
CASSYSEGVAGYTF	TGTGCCAGCAGTTACTCGGAGGGAGTGGCTGGCTACACCTTC	once	TRBV6-5	TRBJ1-2	NA
CASSLVVPPSGSYEQYF	TGCGCCAGCAGCTTGGTCGTACCCCCTAGCGGCTCCTACGAGCAGTACTTC	NA	TRBV5-1	TRBJ2-7	TRBD2
CASSPIAGTGSYEQYF	TGTGCCAGCAGCCCTATAGCCGGGACAGGATCCTACGAGCAGTACTTC	NA	TRBV7-8	TRBJ2-7	TRBD1
CASSQTSGSFTDTQYF	TGTGCCAGTAGTCAAACTAGCGGGAGCTTCACAGATACGCAGTATTTT	NA	TRBV19	TRBJ2-3	TRBD2
CASSEWVGAGITGELFF	TGTGCCAGCAGTGAATGGGTAGGGGCGGGGATCACCGGGGAGCTGTTTTTT	NA	TRBV25-1	TRBJ2-2	NA
CASSQGTGVGTDTQYF	TGTGCCAGCAGCCAAGGAACGGGAGTCGGCACAGATACGCAGTATTTT	NA	TRBV3-1/TRBV3-2	TRBJ2-3	NA
CASSTGLAGVSTDTQYF	TGCGCCAGCAGTACGGGACTAGCGGGAGTAAGCACAGATACGCAGTATTTT	few	TRBV10-2	TRBJ2-3	TRBD2